This T cell receptor (beta chain) was recorded in a study of blood T cell repertoires in COVID-19. Authors' data handling: From reference gene primer amplification, estimates of nucleated cell counts were derived. Produced via immunoSEQ multiplex PCR; TCRdb's table is partial and in-frame only. V, J and clone size are those of that table, while D and trimming were read from the DNA. The table includes a few hundred thousand clones, around 89% detected once. Germline lookup yields CDR1 MRHNA and CDR2 SNTAGT. This CDR3 region has 15 residues. Trimming stripped 5 bases from V and 3 bases from J, with 16 bases between. The Seattle patients joined while their infection was active and were tracked longitudinally afterward.

The source is a woman aged 25 to 39 with COVID-19, enrolled during active disease. Sequencing used peripheral blood. The rearrangement joins TRBV6-4 to TRBJ1-2; unclear D gene. The CDR3 is CASSLRWRVDYGYTF. The CDR3 coding sequence is TGTGCCAGCAGTTTAAGGTGGAGGGTGGACTATGGCTACACCTTC.